The entry below describes one T cell receptor beta chain. Deletions cut 2 bases from V and 1 base from J, with 5 bases between. CDR1 and CDR2 (germline): ENHRY, SYGVKD. CDR3 length: 13 amino acids. These data come from a study of CD8+CD57+ T cells in acquired aplastic anemia. An expansion of CD8+CD57+ cells by flow cytometry had been shown in patients chosen for sequencing. Genomic DNA acted as the template from which TCR beta VDJ combination and CDR3 sequence profiling were carried out. TCRdb recomputed calls from the reads with MiXCR, one row per CDR3 protein. Of fewer than 80,000 distinct CDR3 sequences listed, 70% were seen once; the top ten hold 65% to 85%.

This chain joins TRBV10-3 and TRBJ1-1; possibly TRBD1 for D (5 bases). Sequenced sample: sorted CD4+, CD8+, or CD8+CD57+ T cells (not recorded which) from PBMCs. The TCR originated in a human donor with aplastic anemia. The CDR3 here is CAISEQGNTEAFF. CDR3 in DNA: TGTGCCATCAGTGAGCAGGGGAACACTGAAGCTTTCTTT.